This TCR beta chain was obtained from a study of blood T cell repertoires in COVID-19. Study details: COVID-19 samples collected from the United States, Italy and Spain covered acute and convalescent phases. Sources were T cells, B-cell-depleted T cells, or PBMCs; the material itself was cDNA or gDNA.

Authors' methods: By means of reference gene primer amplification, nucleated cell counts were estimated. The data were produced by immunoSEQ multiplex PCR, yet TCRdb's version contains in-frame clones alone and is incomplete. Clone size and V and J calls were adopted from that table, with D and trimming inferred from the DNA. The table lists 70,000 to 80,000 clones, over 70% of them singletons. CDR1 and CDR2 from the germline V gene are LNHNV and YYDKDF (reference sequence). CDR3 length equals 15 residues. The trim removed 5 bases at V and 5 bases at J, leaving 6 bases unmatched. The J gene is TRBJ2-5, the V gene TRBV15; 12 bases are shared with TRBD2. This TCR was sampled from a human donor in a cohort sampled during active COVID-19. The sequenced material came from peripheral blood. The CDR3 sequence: CATSGGLAGWETQYF. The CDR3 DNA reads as TGTGCCACCAGCGGCGGACTAGCGGGATGGGAGACCCAGTACTTC.